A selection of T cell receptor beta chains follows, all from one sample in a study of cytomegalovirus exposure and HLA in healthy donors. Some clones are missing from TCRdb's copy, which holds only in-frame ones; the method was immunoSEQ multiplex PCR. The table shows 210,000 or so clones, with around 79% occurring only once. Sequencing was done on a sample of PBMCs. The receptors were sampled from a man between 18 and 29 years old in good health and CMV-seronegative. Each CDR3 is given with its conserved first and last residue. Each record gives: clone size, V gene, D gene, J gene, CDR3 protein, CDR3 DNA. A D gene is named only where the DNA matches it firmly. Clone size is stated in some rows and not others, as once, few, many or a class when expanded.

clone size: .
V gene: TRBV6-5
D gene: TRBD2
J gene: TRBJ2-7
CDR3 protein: CASRLPWTSTDEQYF
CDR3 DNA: TGTGCCAGCAGACTACCTTGGACTAGCACCGACGAGCAGTACTTC

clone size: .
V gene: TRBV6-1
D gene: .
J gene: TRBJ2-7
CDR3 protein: CASSIQGNSYEQYF
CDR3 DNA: TGTGCCAGCAGTATACAGGGTAACTCCTACGAGCAGTACTTC

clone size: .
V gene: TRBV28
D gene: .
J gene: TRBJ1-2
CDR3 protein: CASSRPLRDLNYGYTF
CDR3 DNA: TGTGCCAGCAGTCGCCCTTTGCGGGATCTCAACTATGGCTACACCTTC

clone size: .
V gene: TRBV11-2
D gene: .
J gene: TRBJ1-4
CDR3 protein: CASSLEDSPGEKLFF
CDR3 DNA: TGTGCCAGCAGCTTAGAGGACAGCCCGGGTGAAAAACTGTTTTTT

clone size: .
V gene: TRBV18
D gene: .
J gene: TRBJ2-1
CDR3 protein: CASSPRLGDRDEQFF
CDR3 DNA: TGTGCCAGCTCACCACGGCTAGGGGATCGTGATGAGCAGTTCTTC

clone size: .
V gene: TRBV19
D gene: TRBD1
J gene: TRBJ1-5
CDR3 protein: CASSPLQGASGQPQHF
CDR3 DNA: TGTGCCAGTAGTCCCCTACAGGGGGCGTCGGGTCAGCCCCAGCATTTT

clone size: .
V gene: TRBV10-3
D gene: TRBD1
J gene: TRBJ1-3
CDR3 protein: CAISESSSSGTGIGNTIYF
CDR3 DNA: TGTGCCATCAGTGAGTCTTCCTCTTCCGGGACAGGGATAGGAAACACCATATATTTT

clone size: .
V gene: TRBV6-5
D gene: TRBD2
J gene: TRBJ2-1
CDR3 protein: CASSYWGGANEQFF
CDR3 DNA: TGTGCCAGCAGTTATTGGGGGGGAGCCAATGAGCAGTTCTTC

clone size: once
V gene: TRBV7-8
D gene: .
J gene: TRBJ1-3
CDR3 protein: CASSLDGAGNTIYF
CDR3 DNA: TGTGCCAGCAGCTTAGACGGGGCTGGAAACACCATATATTTT

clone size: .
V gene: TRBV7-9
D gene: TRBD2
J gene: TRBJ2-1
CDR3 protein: CASSFPREGPYNEQFF
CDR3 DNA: TGTGCCAGCAGCTTCCCCCGGGAGGGCCCTTACAATGAGCAGTTCTTC

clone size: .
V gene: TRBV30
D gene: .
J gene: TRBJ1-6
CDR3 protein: CAWSVPGGNSPLHF
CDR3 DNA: TGTGCCTGGAGTGTACCGGGGGGGAATTCACCCCTCCACTTT

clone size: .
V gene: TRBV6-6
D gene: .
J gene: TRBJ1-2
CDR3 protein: CASSRDIYGYTF
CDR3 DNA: TGTGCCAGCAGCCGGGACATCTATGGCTACACCTTC

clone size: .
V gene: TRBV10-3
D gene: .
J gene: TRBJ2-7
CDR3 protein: CAISASKSDYEQYF
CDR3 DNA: TGTGCCATCAGTGCGAGCAAGAGCGATTACGAGCAGTACTTC

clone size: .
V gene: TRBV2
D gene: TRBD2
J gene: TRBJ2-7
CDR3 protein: CASGRLAGAPQSYEQYF
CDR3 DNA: TGTGCCAGCGGTCGACTAGCGGGAGCTCCGCAGTCATACGAGCAGTACTTC

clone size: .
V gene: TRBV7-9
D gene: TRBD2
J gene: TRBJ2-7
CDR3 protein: CASSPTSGLISYEQYF
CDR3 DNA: TGTGCCAGCAGCCCAACTAGCGGACTCATCTCCTACGAGCAGTACTTC

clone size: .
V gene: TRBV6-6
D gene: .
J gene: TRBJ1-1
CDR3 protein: CASSSGNTEAFF
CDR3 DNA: TGTGCCAGCAGTTCCGGGAACACTGAAGCTTTCTTT

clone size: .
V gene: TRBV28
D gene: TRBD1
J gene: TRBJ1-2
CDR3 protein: CASRNTGGALDYGYTF
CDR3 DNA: TGTGCCAGCAGAAATACAGGGGGCGCTTTGGACTATGGCTACACCTTC

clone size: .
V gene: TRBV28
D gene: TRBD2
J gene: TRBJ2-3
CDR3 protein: CASRPGLHRPEDTQYF
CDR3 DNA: TGTGCCAGCAGGCCGGGACTACACCGTCCTGAAGATACGCAGTATTTT

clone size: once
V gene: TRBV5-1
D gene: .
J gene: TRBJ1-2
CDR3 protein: CASSLASLGAAYGYTF
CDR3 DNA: TGCGCCAGCAGCTTGGCGTCGTTGGGGGCGGCCTATGGCTACACCTTC

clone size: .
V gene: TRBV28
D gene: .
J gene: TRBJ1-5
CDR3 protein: CASSLSGQPQHF
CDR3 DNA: TGTGCCAGCAGCCTCTCGGGACAGCCCCAGCATTTT

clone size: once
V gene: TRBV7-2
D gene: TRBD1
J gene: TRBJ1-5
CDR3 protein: CASQDRGSNQPQHF
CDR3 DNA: TGTGCCAGTCAAGACAGGGGAAGCAATCAGCCCCAGCATTTT

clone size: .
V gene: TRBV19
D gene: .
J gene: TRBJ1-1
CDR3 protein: CASSRDRNTEAFF
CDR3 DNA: TGTGCCAGTAGCCGCGACAGGAACACTGAAGCTTTCTTT